The TCR beta chain described here comes from a study of T cells in Graves' hyperthyroidism and ophthalmopathy. Overall study findings and caveats: From stable hyperthyroidism, ophthalmopathy was separated by a 13 V-J model.

The CDR3 is made up of 17 amino acids. The V end was cut by 1 base, the J end by 4 bases, with 19 bases between. In germline, CDR1 is MNHNY, CDR2 SVGAGI (reference sequence). Using RNA transcripts as the source, TCR beta CDR3 regions were amplified. Researchers ran a first-round RT-PCR on the TCR CDR3 using the HTBI primer set. Via MiXCR, TCRdb re-called the multiplex PCR reads, giving one row per CDR3 protein. Among 600,000 or so distinct CDR3 sequences listed, 15% to 20% were seen once. Stable disease denoted Graves' hyperthyroidism without ophthalmopathy progression within 18 months. Fresh peripheral blood, approximately 10 ml, yielded the PBMCs. Ten or more counts support this clonotype. Its antigen is currently unknown.

The genes are TRBV6-6 and TRBJ2-5; D is perhaps TRBD2 (6 bases). This TCR was sampled from a woman aged 25-40 years with Graves' hyperthyroidism. Sequenced sample: blood. The CDR3 DNA follows: TGTGCCAGCAGTTACTACGGAGGGACCGGGACTCGAGAGACCCAGTACTTC. Protein: CASSYYGGTGTRETQYF.